This TCR beta chain emerged from a study of T cell responses to AZD1222 COVID-19 vaccine. Study-level results: Most donors were white British, females outnumbered males, and clonal diversity was possibly underestimated. The CD4 TCRs associated with vaccination extended across spike and predominated at 160-218 and 743-854. Only after the peak T cell response were repertoires sampled. The number of AZD1222 recipients seropositive at baseline was only six.

The CDR3 totals 16 residues. CDR1 is LNHDA, CDR2 SQIVND, per germline (reference sequence). The V segment lost 3 bases and the J segment 1 base; nucleotides outside the gene matches: 6. The protocol was immunoSEQ multiplex PCR, while the TCRdb copy is restricted to in-frame clones and leaves out a portion. The sample includes about 110,000 clones, roughly nine tenths of them seen just once. In its sample, this clone was seen a few times. Antigen: not known. The chain employs TRBV19 and TRBJ2-7, with 10 bases lining up with TRBD1. This TCR was sampled from an adult in good health. The sequenced sample was peripheral blood, obtained on day 0 of MenACWY control vaccination. CDR3 sequence (DNA): TGTGCCAGTAGTATCCGGGGGACAGGGGTTTCCTACGAGCAGTACTTC. It specifies CASSIRGTGVSYEQYF.